Listed below are T cell receptor beta chains from one sample, sequenced in a study of blood T cell repertoires in COVID-19. This table comes from immunoSEQ multiplex PCR, and its TCRdb copy is limited to in-frame clones, with some not included. Here the sample spans under 35,000 clones, 85% to 90% being singletons. The sample taken for sequencing was peripheral blood. The receptor set was obtained from a human donor with active COVID-19. The donor label of this sample is uncertain. Both conserved end residues are part of each CDR3. A D gene is named only where the DNA matches it firmly. Only part of the rows carry a size: once, few, many, or a class if the clone is expanded.

v_call	j_call	clone_size	d_call	cdr3_aa	cdr3_nt
TRBV5-5	TRBJ2-5	NA	TRBD2	CASSSQRGGWETQYF	TGTGCCAGCAGCTCCCAGCGGGGGGGCTGGGAGACCCAGTACTTC
TRBV18	TRBJ2-2	few	NA	CASSPRSGIKLGELFF	TGTGCCAGCTCACCAAGAAGCGGCATTAAGTTGGGGGAGCTGTTTTTT
TRBV2	TRBJ2-3	NA	TRBD2	CASSAPSGGTSTDTQYF	TGTGCCAGCAGCGCCCCTAGCGGGGGGACTAGCACAGATACGCAGTATTTT
TRBV7-2	TRBJ2-7	NA	TRBD2	CASRTRTSAEQYF	TGTGCCAGCAGGACACGGACTAGCGCCGAGCAGTACTTC
TRBV7-9	TRBJ1-2	NA	TRBD1	CASSPTGGLRYTF	TGTGCCAGCAGTCCAACAGGGGGTTTACGTTACACCTTC
TRBV19	TRBJ1-6	NA	NA	CASSIGPPRRGFYSPLHF	TGTGCCAGTAGTATAGGCCCCCCCCGGCGAGGTTTTTATTCACCCCTCCACTTT
TRBV29-1	TRBJ2-5	NA	TRBD2	CSVELLAGVETQYF	TGCAGCGTTGAACTCCTAGCGGGGGTAGAGACCCAGTACTTC
TRBV4-3	TRBJ2-5	NA	TRBD1	CASSQGAGTGEETQYF	TGCGCCAGCAGCCAAGGGGCCGGGACAGGGGAAGAGACCCAGTACTTC
TRBV5-1	TRBJ1-6	NA	TRBD1	CASSFGQADNSPLHF	TGCGCCAGCAGCTTTGGACAGGCTGATAATTCACCCCTCCACTTT
TRBV28	TRBJ1-5	NA	NA	CASSLQGNQPQHF	TGTGCCAGCAGTTTGCAGGGGAATCAGCCCCAGCATTTT
TRBV18	TRBJ1-1	NA	TRBD1	CASPPGTVNTEAFF	TGTGCCAGCCCCCCCGGGACAGTGAACACTGAAGCTTTCTTT
TRBV11-1	TRBJ2-7	NA	NA	CASSLEGALSYEQYF	TGTGCCAGCAGCTTAGAAGGGGCCCTCTCCTACGAGCAGTACTTC
TRBV28	TRBJ2-7	NA	TRBD1	CASSLRLTGHLSYEQYF	TGTGCCAGCAGTTTACGCCTGACAGGGCACCTCTCCTACGAGCAGTACTTC
TRBV5-1	TRBJ2-7	NA	TRBD1	CASSTDRDRGGSYEQYF	TGCGCCAGCAGCACGGACCGGGACAGGGGGGGCTCCTACGAGCAGTACTTC
TRBV4-3	TRBJ2-7	few	TRBD2	CASAPGGAGHEQYF	TGCGCCAGCGCACCGGGGGGGGCGGGCCACGAGCAGTACTTC
TRBV6-5	TRBJ1-2	NA	NA	CASSTQGINNYGYTF	TGTGCCAGCAGTACTCAGGGGATCAATAACTATGGCTACACCTTC
TRBV2	TRBJ1-2	NA	NA	CASSEQGNLNYGYTF	TGTGCCAGCAGTGAACAGGGCAATCTCAACTATGGCTACACCTTC
TRBV19	TRBJ2-1	NA	TRBD1	CASSIETGSSYNEQFF	TGTGCCAGTAGTATAGAGACAGGGAGCTCCTACAATGAGCAGTTCTTC
TRBV7-2	TRBJ2-2	few	NA	CASSQDRSTGELFF	TGTGCCAGCAGCCAAGACCGGAGCACCGGGGAGCTGTTTTTT
TRBV6-1	TRBJ1-2	NA	NA	CASSSTSNYGYTF	TGTGCCAGCAGTTCGACATCTAACTATGGCTACACCTTC
TRBV7-6	TRBJ1-1	NA	NA	CASSLVVGSLTEAFF	TGTGCCAGCAGCTTAGTAGTAGGGAGTCTCACTGAAGCTTTCTTT
TRBV10-3	TRBJ1-2	once	TRBD1	CAINSGGDYGYTF	TGTGCCATCAATTCAGGGGGCGACTATGGCTACACCTTC
TRBV5-5	TRBJ2-7	NA	NA	CASSLGLAVAYEQYF	TGTGCCAGCAGCTTGGGGTTGGCGGTAGCCTACGAGCAGTACTTC
TRBV2	TRBJ1-2	few	TRBD1	CASSQQGAVSYGYTF	TGTGCCAGCAGTCAACAGGGGGCGGTCTCCTATGGCTACACCTTC
TRBV9	TRBJ1-6	NA	TRBD1	CASSDRGPLHF	TGTGCCAGCAGCGACAGGGGACCCCTCCACTTT
TRBV19	TRBJ2-1	NA	TRBD2	CASSLTLAGRGNEQFF	TGTGCCAGTAGTCTTACCTTAGCGGGGCGGGGCAATGAGCAGTTCTTC
TRBV3-1/TRBV3-2	TRBJ2-3	NA	NA	CASSQDRQLSTDTQYF	TGTGCCAGCAGCCAAGACAGACAGTTAAGCACAGATACGCAGTATTTT
TRBV5-4	TRBJ2-3	few	NA	CASTDKAAGAGTDTQYF	TGTGCCAGCACCGACAAGGCGGCGGGGGCTGGCACAGATACGCAGTATTTT
TRBV6-6	TRBJ1-4	NA	TRBD1	CASSMDRGREKLFF	TGTGCCAGCAGTATGGACAGGGGGCGAGAAAAACTGTTTTTT
TRBV10-3	TRBJ2-5	NA	NA	CAISEQLGGGSETQYF	TGTGCCATCAGTGAGCAATTAGGGGGGGGATCAGAGACCCAGTACTTC
TRBV19	TRBJ2-2	NA	TRBD2	CASRTSGGTGELFF	TGTGCCAGTAGGACTAGCGGGGGCACCGGGGAGCTGTTTTTT
TRBV18	TRBJ2-1	NA	TRBD2	CASSFPEGGEVF	TGTGCCAGCTCATTCCCGGAGGGAGGGGAAGTCTTC